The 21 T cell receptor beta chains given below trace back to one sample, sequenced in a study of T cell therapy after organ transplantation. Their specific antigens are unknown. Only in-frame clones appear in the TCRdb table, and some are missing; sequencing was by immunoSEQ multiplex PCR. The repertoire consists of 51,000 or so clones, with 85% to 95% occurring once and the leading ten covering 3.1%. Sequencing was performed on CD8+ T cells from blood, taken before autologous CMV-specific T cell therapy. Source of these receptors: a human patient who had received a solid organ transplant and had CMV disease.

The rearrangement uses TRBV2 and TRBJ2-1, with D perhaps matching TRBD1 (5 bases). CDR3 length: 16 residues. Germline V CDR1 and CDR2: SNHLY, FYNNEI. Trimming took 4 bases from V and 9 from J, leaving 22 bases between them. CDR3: CASSGVTVGPISEQFF. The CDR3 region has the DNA TGTGCCAGCAGTGGCGTGACAGTGGGCCCTATAAGTGAGCAGTTCTTC.

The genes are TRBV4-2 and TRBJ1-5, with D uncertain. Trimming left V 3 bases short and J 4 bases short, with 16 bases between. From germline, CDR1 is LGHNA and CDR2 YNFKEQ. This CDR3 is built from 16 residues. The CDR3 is CASSHLPRALNQPQHF. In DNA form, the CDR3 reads TGTGCCAGCAGCCACCTGCCCCGGGCGCTTAATCAGCCCCAGCATTTT.

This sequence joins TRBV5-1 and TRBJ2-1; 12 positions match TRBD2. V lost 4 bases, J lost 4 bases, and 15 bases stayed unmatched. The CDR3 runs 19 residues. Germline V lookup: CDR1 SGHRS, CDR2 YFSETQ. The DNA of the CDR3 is TGCGCCAGCAGCCCGGCGGGGGACGGACTAGCGGGACTTTACAATGAGCAGTTCTTC. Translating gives CASSPAGDGLAGLYNEQFF.

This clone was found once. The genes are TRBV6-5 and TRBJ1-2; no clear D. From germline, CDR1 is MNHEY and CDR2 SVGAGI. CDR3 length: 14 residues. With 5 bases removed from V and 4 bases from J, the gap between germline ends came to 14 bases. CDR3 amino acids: CASSPLEETYGYTF. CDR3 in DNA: TGTGCCAGCAGTCCCCTGGAGGAGACCTATGGCTACACCTTC.

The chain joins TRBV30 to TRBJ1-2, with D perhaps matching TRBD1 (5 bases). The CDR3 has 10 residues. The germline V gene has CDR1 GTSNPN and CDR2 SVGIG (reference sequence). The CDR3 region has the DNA TGTGCGGAAGGACAACATGGCTACACCTTC. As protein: CAEGQHGYTF.

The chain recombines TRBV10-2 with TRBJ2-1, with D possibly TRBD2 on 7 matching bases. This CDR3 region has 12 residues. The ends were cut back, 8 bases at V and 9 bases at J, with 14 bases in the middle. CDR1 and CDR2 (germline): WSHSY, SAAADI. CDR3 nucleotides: TGCGCCAGCGGTGGAGGGGGGGGTGAGCAGTTCTTC. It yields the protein CASGGGGGEQFF.

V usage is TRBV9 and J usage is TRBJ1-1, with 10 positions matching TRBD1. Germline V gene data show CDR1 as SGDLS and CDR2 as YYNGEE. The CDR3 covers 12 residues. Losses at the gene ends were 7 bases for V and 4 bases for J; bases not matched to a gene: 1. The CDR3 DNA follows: TGTGCCAGCCGGGACAGGGGCACTGAAGCTTTCTTT. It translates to CASRDRGTEAFF.

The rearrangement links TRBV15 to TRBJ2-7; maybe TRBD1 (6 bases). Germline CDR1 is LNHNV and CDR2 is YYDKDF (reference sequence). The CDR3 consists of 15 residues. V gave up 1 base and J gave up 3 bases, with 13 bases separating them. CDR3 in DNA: TGTGCCACCAGCAGAGCCCAGGACAGTTTCTACGAGCAGTACTTC. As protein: CATSRAQDSFYEQYF.

Here the CDR3 reads CASSSPSGRARSEQFF. The CDR3 coding sequence is TGTGCCAGCAGCTCCCCCAGCGGGAGGGCCCGGAGTGAGCAGTTCTTC. The genes are TRBV7-2 and TRBJ2-1; 10 bases fit TRBD2. This CDR3 contains 16 residues. After removal of 4 bases from V and 9 bases from J, the junction contained 12 bases not matched to a gene. The germline V gene has CDR1 SGHTA and CDR2 FQGNSA.

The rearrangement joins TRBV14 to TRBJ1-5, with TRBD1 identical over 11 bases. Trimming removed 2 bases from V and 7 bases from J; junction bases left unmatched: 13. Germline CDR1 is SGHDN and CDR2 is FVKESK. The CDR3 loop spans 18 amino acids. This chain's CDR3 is CASSQPRDRGAAGQPQHF. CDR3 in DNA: TGTGCCAGCAGCCAACCCCGGGACAGGGGGGCGGCAGGGCAGCCCCAGCATTTT.

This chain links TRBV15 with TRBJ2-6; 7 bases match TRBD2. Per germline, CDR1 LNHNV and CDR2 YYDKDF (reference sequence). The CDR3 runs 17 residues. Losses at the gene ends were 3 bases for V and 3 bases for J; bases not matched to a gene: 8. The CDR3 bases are TGTGCCACCAGCAGGGAGGGGAGGGTGAGTGGGGCCAACGTCCTGACTTTC. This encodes CATSREGRVSGANVLTF.

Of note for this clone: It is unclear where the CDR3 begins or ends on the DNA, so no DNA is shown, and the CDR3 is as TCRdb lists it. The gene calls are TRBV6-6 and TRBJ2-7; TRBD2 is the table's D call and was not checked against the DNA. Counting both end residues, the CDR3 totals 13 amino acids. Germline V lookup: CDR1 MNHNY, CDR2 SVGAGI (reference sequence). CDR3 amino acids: CASSPGTISVQYF.

In DNA form, the CDR3 reads TGTGCTAGTGGATACCAATCCTACGAGCAGTACTTC. Its protein product is CASGYQSYEQYF. This chain joins TRBV12-5 and TRBJ2-7, with D unresolved. This CDR3 is 12 amino acids long. Germline lookup yields CDR1 LGHNT and CDR2 FRNRAP. V lost 6 bases and J lost 1, with 7 bases in between.

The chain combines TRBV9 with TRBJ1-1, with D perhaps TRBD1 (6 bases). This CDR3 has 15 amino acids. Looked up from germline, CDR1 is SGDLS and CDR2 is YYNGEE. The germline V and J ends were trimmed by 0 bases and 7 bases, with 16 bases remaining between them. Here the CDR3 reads CASSVEGRGADEAFF. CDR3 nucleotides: TGTGCCAGCAGCGTAGAGGGCAGGGGTGCGGATGAAGCTTTCTTT.

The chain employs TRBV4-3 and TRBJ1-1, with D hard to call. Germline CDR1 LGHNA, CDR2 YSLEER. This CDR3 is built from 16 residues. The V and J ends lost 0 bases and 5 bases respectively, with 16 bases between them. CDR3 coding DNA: TGCGCCAGCAGCCAAGATCTCGGGATAGGGCAGACTGAAGCTTTCTTT. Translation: CASSQDLGIGQTEAFF.

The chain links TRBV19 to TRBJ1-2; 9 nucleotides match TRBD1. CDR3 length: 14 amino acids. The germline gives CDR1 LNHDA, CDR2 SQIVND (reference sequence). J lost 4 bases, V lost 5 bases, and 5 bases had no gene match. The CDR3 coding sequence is TGTGCCAGTAGTTCGGGACAGGGAATCTATGGCTACACCTTC. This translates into CASSSGQGIYGYTF.

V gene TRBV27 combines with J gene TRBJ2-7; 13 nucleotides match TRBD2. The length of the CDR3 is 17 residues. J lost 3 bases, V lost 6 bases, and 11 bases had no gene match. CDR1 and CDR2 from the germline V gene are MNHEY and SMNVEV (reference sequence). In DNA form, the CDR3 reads TGTGCCAGCAGGGACGGGACTAGCGGGACCCTCGTCTACGAGCAGTACTTC. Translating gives CASRDGTSGTLVYEQYF.

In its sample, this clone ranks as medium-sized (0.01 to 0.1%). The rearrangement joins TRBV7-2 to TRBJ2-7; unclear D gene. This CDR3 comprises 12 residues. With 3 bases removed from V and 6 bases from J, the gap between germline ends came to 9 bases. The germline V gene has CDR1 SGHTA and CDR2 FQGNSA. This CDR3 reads CASSFTGGEQYF. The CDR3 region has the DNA TGTGCCAGCAGCTTTACGGGTGGCGAGCAGTACTTC.

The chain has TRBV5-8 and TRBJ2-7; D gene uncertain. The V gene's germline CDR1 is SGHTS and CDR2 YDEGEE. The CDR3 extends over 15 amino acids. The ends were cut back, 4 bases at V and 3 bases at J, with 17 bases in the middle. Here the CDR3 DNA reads TGTGCCAGCAGCCCCCCATCGGCAGTCGTCTACGAGCAGTACTTC. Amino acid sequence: CASSPPSAVVYEQYF.

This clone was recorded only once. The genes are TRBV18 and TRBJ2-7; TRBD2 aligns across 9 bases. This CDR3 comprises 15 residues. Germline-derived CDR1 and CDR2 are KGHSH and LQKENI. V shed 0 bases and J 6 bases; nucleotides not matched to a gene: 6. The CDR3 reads CASSPPASGTLEQYF. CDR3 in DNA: TGTGCCAGCTCACCACCGGCTAGCGGGACTCTCGAGCAGTACTTC. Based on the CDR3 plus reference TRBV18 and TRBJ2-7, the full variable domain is NAGVMQNPRHLVRRRGQEARLRCSPMKGHSHVYWYRQLPEEGLKFMVYLQKENIIDESGMPKERFSAEFPKEGPSILRIQQVVRGDSAAYFCASSPPASGTLEQYFGPGTRLTVT.

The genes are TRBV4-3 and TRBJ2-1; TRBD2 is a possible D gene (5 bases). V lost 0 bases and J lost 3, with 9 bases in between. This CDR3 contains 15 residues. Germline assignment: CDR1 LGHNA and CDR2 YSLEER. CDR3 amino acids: CASSQDRGIYNEQFF. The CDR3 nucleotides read TGCGCCAGCAGCCAAGATCGAGGGATCTACAATGAGCAGTTCTTC.